Listed below are T cell receptor beta chains from one sample, sequenced in a study of T cell responses to AZD1222 COVID-19 vaccine. Using immunoSEQ multiplex PCR, the repertoire was profiled, and TCRdb retains in-frame clones only, with some absent. The sample contains fewer than 95,000 clones, around 90% of which appear only once. The material was peripheral blood, obtained 28 days after the second AZD1222 dose. The receptors stem from an adult who received the AZD1222 COVID-19 vaccine. Both conserved end residues are part of each CDR3. A D gene is named only where the DNA matches it firmly. Some rows have no size entry. The others give once, few or many, or a class for an expanded clone.

clone size	V gene	D gene	J gene	CDR3 protein	CDR3 DNA
.	TRBV7-9	.	TRBJ2-3	CASRRESTDTQYF	TGTGCCAGCCGGCGGGAAAGCACAGATACGCAGTATTTT
.	TRBV7-9	TRBD2	TRBJ2-1	CASSGTSGSGNEQFF	TGTGCCAGCAGCGGGACTAGCGGGAGTGGTAATGAGCAGTTCTTC
.	TRBV29-1	TRBD1	TRBJ2-7	CSANRGPGEQYF	TGCAGCGCTAACAGGGGACCGGGCGAGCAGTACTTC
.	TRBV9	.	TRBJ2-7	CASSVGVETYEQYF	TGTGCCAGCAGCGTAGGAGTTGAGACCTACGAGCAGTACTTC
.	TRBV6-4	.	TRBJ1-6	CASTPDNSPLHF	TGTGCCAGCACTCCAGATAATTCACCCCTCCACTTT
once	TRBV12-3/TRBV12-4	.	TRBJ2-3	CASTYRDTDTQYF	TGTGCCAGCACCTACAGGGACACAGATACGCAGTATTTT
.	TRBV7-9	.	TRBJ2-7	CASSWDYEQYF	TGTGCCAGCAGCTGGGACTACGAGCAGTACTTC
.	TRBV5-1	TRBD1	TRBJ2-7	CASSQSGGRYEQYF	TGCGCCAGCAGCCAGTCAGGGGGCAGGTACGAGCAGTACTTC
.	TRBV28	.	TRBJ2-1	CASSRSRGTRVNEQFF	TGTGCCAGCAGTCGCTCCCGGGGGACTCGGGTCAATGAGCAGTTCTTC
.	TRBV29-1	TRBD1	TRBJ2-7	CSVLGTGIAYEQYF	TGCAGCGTGCTGGGGACAGGGATCGCCTACGAGCAGTACTTC
.	TRBV5-1	TRBD1	TRBJ2-2	CASSLGSTGPPNTGELFF	TGCGCCAGCAGCTTGGGGTCGACAGGGCCACCGAACACCGGGGAGCTGTTTTTT
.	TRBV3-1/TRBV3-2	.	TRBJ1-2	CASSQGQGYTF	TGTGCCAGCAGCCAAGGGCAGGGCTACACCTTC
.	TRBV5-6	TRBD1	TRBJ1-2	CASSTGDSYGYTF	TGTGCCAGCAGCACCGGGGACAGCTATGGCTACACCTTC
.	TRBV4-2	TRBD1	TRBJ2-7	CASSDEGTGIDEQYF	TGTGCCAGCAGCGACGAAGGGACAGGGATTGACGAGCAGTACTTC
.	TRBV19	TRBD1	TRBJ2-5	CASSVGQGTETQYF	TGTGCCAGTAGTGTCGGACAGGGAACAGAGACCCAGTACTTC
.	TRBV24-1	.	TRBJ1-5	CATSDRNQPQHF	TGTGCCACCAGTGATCGGAATCAGCCCCAGCATTTT
.	TRBV7-8	.	TRBJ1-1	CASSLSGDTEAFF	TGTGCCAGCAGCTTGTCAGGGGACACTGAAGCTTTCTTT
once	TRBV2	.	TRBJ1-2	CASSKVDQEYYGYTF	TGTGCCAGCAGTAAAGTGGATCAGGAGTACTATGGCTACACCTTC
.	TRBV3-1/TRBV3-2	TRBD1	TRBJ1-2	CASSIGQGRYGYTF	TGTGCCAGCAGCATAGGACAGGGGAGGTATGGCTACACCTTC
.	TRBV7-2	TRBD2	TRBJ2-1	CASSPGTSGYYNEQFF	TGTGCCAGCAGCCCAGGGACTAGCGGGTATTACAATGAGCAGTTCTTC
.	TRBV30	.	TRBJ1-6	CAWKEQGGGNSPLHF	TGTGCCTGGAAGGAACAGGGAGGGGGTAATTCACCCCTCCACTTT
.	TRBV30	.	TRBJ2-5	CAWSVGGGETQYF	TGTGCCTGGAGTGTGGGGGGCGGCGAGACCCAGTACTTC
.	TRBV24-1	.	TRBJ2-7	CATSDSGRGTQDYEQYF	TGTGCCACCAGTGATTCGGGTAGGGGGACCCAGGATTACGAGCAGTACTTC
.	TRBV29-1	.	TRBJ2-1	CSAERSLDEQFF	TGCAGCGCTGAGAGGAGTTTGGATGAGCAGTTCTTC
.	TRBV18	TRBD1	TRBJ1-3	CASSPPGQGDGNTIYF	TGTGCCAGCTCACCACCGGGACAGGGCGATGGAAACACCATATATTTT
.	TRBV6-5	.	TRBJ2-7	CASRPGHNYEQYF	TGTGCCAGCAGACCCGGACATAACTACGAGCAGTACTTC
once	TRBV2	TRBD1	TRBJ1-2	CASSPTGGLYGYTF	TGTGCCAGCAGTCCGACAGGGGGACTCTATGGCTACACCTTC
.	TRBV6-5	TRBD1	TRBJ2-7	CASQGASEQYF	TGTGCCAGCCAGGGGGCGAGCGAGCAGTACTTC
.	TRBV12-3/TRBV12-4	.	TRBJ1-2	CASTNSGFGYTF	TGTGCCAGCACAAATTCGGGGTTCGGCTACACCTTC
.	TRBV30	.	TRBJ2-7	CAWSGYTEQYF	TGTGCCTGGAGTGGGTATACGGAGCAGTACTTC
few	TRBV28	.	TRBJ2-1	CASTSSGTASSYNEQFF	TGTGCCAGCACCTCCTCCGGGACTGCAAGCTCCTACAATGAGCAGTTCTTC
.	TRBV19	.	TRBJ2-7	CASSMLGAAYEQYF	TGTGCCAGTAGTATGCTGGGGGCAGCTTACGAGCAGTACTTC
.	TRBV7-3	TRBD1	TRBJ1-1	CASSSTGGVGTEAFF	TGTGCCAGCAGCTCCACAGGGGGCGTCGGGACTGAAGCTTTCTTT
.	TRBV28	TRBD1	TRBJ1-1	CASSSSYRGTEAFF	TGTGCCAGCAGTTCCTCCTACAGGGGTACTGAAGCTTTCTTT